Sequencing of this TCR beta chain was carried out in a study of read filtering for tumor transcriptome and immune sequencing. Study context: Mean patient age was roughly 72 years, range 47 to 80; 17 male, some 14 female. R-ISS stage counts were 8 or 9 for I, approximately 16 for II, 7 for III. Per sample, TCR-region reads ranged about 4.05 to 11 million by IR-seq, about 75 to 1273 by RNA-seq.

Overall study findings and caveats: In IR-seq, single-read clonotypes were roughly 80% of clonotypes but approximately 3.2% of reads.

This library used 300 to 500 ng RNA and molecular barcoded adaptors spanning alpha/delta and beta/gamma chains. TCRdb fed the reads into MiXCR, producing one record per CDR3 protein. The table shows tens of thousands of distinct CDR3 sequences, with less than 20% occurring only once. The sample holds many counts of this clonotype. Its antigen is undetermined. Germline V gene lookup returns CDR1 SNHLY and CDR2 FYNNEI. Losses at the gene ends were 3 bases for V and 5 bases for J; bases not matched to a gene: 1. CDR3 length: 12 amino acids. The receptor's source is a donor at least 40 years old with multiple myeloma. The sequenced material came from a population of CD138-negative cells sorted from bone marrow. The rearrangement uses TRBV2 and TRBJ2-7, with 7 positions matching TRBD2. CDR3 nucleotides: TGTGCCAGCAGTGAGACTAGCCACGAGCAGTACTTC. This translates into CASSETSHEQYF.